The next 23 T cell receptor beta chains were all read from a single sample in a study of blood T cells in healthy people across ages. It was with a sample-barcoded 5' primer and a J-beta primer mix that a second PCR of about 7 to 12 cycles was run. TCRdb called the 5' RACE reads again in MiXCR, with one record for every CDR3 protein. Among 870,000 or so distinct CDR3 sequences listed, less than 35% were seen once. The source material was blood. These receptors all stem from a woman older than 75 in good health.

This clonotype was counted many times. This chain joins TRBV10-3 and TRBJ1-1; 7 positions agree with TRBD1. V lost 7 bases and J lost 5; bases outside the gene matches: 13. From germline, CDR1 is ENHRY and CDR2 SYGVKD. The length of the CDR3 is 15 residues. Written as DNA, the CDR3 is TGTGCCATCAAGGTCGAAGGGGGCGGCGGGACTGAAGCTTTCTTT. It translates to CAIKVEGGGGTEAFF.

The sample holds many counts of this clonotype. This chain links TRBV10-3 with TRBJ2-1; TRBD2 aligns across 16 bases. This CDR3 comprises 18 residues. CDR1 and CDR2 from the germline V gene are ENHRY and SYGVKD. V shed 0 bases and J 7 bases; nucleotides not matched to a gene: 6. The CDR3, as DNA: TGTGCCATCAGTGAGTCGGGGACTAGCGGGGGGGCGAAAAATGAGCAGTTCTTC. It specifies CAISESGTSGGAKNEQFF.

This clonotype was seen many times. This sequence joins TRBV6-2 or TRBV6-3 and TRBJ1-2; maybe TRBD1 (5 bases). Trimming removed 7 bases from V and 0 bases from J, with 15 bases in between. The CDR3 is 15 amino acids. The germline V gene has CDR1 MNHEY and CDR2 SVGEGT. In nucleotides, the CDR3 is TGTGCCAGCAAGGACAACTCAGTTACTAACTATGGCTACACCTTC. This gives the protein CASKDNSVTNYGYTF.

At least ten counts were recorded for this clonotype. CDR3 sequence (DNA): TGTGCCAGCAGCCAAGATTGGCTAGCGGGGGACGGCCAAGAGACCCAGTACTTC. Protein: CASSQDWLAGDGQETQYF. The chain links TRBV3-1 to TRBJ2-5, with 10 bases aligning to TRBD2. The CDR3 has 18 amino acids. V gave up 0 bases and J gave up 1 base; unmatched junction bases: 8. CDR1 is LGHDT and CDR2 is YNNKEL in the germline V gene (reference sequence).

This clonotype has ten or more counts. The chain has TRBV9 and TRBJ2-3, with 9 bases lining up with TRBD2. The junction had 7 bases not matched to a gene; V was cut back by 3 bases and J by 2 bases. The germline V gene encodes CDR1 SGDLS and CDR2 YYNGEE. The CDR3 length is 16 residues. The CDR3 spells CASSGGSGGPTDTQYF. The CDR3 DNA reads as TGTGCCAGCAGCGGGGGTAGCGGGGGCCCCACAGATACGCAGTATTTT.

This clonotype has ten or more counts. The CDR3 region is CASRRTGLRNEQFF. The CDR3 coding sequence is TGTGCCAGCAGACGGACAGGGCTGCGTAATGAGCAGTTCTTC. The chain couples TRBV12-3 or TRBV12-4 to TRBJ2-1; 8 positions match TRBD1. The CDR3 extends over 14 amino acids. Trimming removed 6 bases from V and 7 bases from J; junction bases left unmatched: 8.

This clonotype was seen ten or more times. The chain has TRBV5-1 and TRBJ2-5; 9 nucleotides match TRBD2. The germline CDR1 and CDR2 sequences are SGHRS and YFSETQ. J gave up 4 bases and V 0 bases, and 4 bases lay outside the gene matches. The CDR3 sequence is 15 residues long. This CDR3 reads CASSLGLAAGETQYF. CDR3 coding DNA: TGCGCCAGCAGCTTGGGACTAGCGGCCGGAGAGACCCAGTACTTC.

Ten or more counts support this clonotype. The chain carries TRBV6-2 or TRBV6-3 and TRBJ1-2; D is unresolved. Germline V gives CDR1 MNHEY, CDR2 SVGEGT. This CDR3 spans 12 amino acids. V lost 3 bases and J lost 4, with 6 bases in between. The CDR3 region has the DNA TGTGCCAGCAGTTATGGCAGCTATGGCTACACCTTC. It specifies CASSYGSYGYTF.

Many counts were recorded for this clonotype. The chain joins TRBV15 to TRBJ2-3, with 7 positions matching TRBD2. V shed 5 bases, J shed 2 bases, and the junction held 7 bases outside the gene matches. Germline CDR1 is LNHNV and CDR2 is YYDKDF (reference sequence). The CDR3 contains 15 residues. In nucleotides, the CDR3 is TGTGCCACCAGCGGACAACTAGCGTCCACAGATACGCAGTATTTT. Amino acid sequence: CATSGQLASTDTQYF. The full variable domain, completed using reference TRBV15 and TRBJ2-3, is DAMVIQNPRYQVTQFGKPVTLSCSQTLNHNVMYWYQQKSSQAPKLLFHYYDKDFNNEADTPDNFQSRRPNTSFCFLDIRSPGLGDTAMYLCATSGQLASTDTQYFGPGTRLTVL.

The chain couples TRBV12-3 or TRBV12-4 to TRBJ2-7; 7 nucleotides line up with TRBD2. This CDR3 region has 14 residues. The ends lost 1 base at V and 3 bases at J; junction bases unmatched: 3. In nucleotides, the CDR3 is TGTGCCAGCAGTTTAGGGACTAGTATCTACGAGCAGTACTTC. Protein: CASSLGTSIYEQYF.

The CDR3 here is CSARDQGGRGKNQPQHF. In DNA form, the CDR3 reads TGCAGTGCTAGAGATCAGGGTGGAAGGGGGAAAAATCAGCCCCAGCATTTT. The chain employs TRBV20-1 and TRBJ1-5, with TRBD1 as a possible D gene (6 bases). This CDR3 is built from 17 residues. The germline CDR1 and CDR2 sequences are DFQATT and SNEGSKA (reference sequence). The V end was cut by 0 bases, the J end by 4 bases, with 19 bases between.

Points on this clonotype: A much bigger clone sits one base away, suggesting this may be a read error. CDR3 bases: TGTGCCAGCAGCTTAGTGCAGTCAAGGGAGCAGTACTTC. Its protein product is CASSLVQSREQYF. The chain employs TRBV7-9 and TRBJ2-1; D remains ambiguous. The DNA end is a closer match to TRBJ2-7, so the J assignment may be wrong. Germline CDR1 and CDR2: SEHNR and FQNEAQ (reference sequence). The CDR3 runs to 13 residues.

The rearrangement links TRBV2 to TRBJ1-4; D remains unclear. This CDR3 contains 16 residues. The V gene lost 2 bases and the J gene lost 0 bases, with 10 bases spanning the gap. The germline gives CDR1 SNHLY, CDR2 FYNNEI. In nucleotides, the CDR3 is TGTGCCAGCAGTGAACTCAGAATTGCAACTAATGAAAAACTGTTTTTT. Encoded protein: CASSELRIATNEKLFF.

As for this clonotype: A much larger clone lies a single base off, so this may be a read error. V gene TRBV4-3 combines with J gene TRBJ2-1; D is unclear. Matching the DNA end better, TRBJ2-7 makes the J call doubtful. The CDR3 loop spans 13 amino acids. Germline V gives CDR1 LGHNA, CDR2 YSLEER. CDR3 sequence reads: CASSQDLPNEQYF. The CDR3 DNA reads TGCGCCAGCAGCCAAGATTTACCCAATGAGCAGTACTTC.

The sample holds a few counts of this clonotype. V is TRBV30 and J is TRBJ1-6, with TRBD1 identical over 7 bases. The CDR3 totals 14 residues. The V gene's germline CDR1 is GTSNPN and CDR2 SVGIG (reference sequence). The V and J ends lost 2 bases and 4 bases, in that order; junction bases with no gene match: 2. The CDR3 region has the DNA TGTGCCTGGAGTTGGGGACAGTATAATTCACCCCTCCACTTT. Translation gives CAWSWGQYNSPLHF.

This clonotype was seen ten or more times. As DNA, the CDR3 is TGCGCCAGCAAAATGTCAGGGGTCACTGAAGCTTTCTTT. This gives the protein CASKMSGVTEAFF. The chain recombines TRBV10-2 with TRBJ1-1; a weak D match, TRBD1 (6 bases). V lost 7 bases, J lost 4 bases, and 13 bases lay in between. CDR3 length equals 13 residues. CDR1 is WSHSY, CDR2 SAAADI, per germline.

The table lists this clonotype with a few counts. The CDR3 DNA reads TGTGCCAGCAGCCCTATGGACAGATCTGAAAAACTGTTTTTT. It translates to CASSPMDRSEKLFF. This rearrangement joins TRBV7-2 to TRBJ1-4; weak D call: TRBD1 (6 bases). Deletions cut 5 bases from V and 7 bases from J, with 14 bases between. The germline V gene encodes CDR1 SGHTA and CDR2 FQGNSA. CDR3 size: 14 residues.

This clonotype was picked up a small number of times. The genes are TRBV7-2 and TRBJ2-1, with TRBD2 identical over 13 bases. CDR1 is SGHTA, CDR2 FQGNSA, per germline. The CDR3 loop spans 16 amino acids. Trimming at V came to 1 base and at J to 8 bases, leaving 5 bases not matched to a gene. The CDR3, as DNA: TGTGCCAGCAGCTTAGTTTCTGGACTAGCGGGAGATGAGCAGTTCTTC. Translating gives CASSLVSGLAGDEQFF.

The CDR3 is CSATSGETQYF. The CDR3 DNA follows: TGCAGTGCCACCTCGGGGGAGACCCAGTACTTC. The chain employs TRBV20-1 and TRBJ2-5, with D tentatively TRBD2 (5 bases). The CDR3 is 11 residues long. From germline, CDR1 is DFQATT and CDR2 SNEGSKA (reference sequence). The V end lost 6 bases, the J end lost 5 bases, and 10 bases lay between the germline ends.

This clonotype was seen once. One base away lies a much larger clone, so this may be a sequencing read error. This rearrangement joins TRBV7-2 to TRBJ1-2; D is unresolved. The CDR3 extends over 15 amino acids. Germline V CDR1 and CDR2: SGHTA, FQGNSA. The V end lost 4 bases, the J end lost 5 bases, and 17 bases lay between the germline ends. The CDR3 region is CASSSKSGGSYGYTF. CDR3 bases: TGTGCCAGCAGCTCGAAATCGGGCGGTTCATATGGCTACACCTTC. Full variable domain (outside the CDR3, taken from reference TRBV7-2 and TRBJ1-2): GAGVSQSPSNKVTEKGKDVELRCDPISGHTALYWYRQSLGQGLEFLIYFQGNSAPDKSGLPSDRFSAERTGGSVSTLTIQRTQQEDSAVYLCASSSKSGGSYGYTFGSGTRLTVV.

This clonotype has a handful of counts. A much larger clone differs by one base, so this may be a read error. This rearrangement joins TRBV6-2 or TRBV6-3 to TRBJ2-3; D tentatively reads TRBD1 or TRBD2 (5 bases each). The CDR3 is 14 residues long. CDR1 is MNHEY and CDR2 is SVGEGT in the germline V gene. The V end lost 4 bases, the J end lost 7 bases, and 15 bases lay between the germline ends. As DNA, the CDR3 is TGTGCCAGCAGTTCCGGGGCAATCCCCCATACGCAGTATTTT. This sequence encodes CASSSGAIPHTQYF.

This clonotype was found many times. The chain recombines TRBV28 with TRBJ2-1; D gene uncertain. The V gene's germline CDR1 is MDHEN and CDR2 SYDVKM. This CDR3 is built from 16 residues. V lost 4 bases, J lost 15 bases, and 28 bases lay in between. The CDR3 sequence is CASSSVSSRERVRTFF. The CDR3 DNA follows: TGTGCCAGCAGTTCCGTAAGTTCCCGTGAAAGGGTTAGGACGTTCTTC. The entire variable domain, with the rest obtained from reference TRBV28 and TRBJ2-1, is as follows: DVKVTQSSRYLVKRTGEKVFLECVQDMDHENMFWYRQDPGLGLRLIYFSYDVKMKEKGDIPEGYSVSREKKERFSLILESASTNQTSMYLCASSSVSSRERVRTFFGPGTRLTVL.

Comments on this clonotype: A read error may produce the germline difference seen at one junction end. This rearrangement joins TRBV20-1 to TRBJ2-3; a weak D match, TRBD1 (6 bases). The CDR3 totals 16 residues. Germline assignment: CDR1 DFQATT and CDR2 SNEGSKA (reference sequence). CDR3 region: CSVREVGTRYTDTQYF. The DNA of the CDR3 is TGCAGTGTTAGAGAAGTAGGGACAAGGTATACAGATACGCAGTATTTT.